This T cell receptor (beta chain) was documented in a study of blood T cell repertoires in COVID-19 (TCRdb year 2020). Notes on the research overall: Samples covering the acute and convalescent phases of COVID-19 were provided by collaborators in the United States, Italy and Spain. The prospective study material was composed of cDNA or gDNA derived from T cells, B-cell-depleted T cells, or PBMCs. Nearly every sample came with metadata listing a de-identified subject ID, COVID-19 status, age in years and sex. Samples were obtained from the ongoing ImmuneRACE study (first 160 participants) and from some 1,200 subjects provided by 6 global collaborators. A freely available public database, intended as a resource for researchers studying the immune response to SARS-CoV-2, is where the repertoires were released. Subjects who had been exposed to COVID-19, were actively infected with it, or had recovered from it provided the deeply sampled blood TCRbeta repertoires that made up the dataset. HLA class I and class II types, where available, came from metadata supplied by the sample provider rather than from assay-based typing.

Whole blood was collected in K2EDTA tubes by collaborating institutions according to the institutions' own protocols. For TCRbeta analysis, collaborator samples were shipped as frozen whole blood, as isolated PBMCs, or as DNA extracted from either sample type. A remark on this clone: Its binding antigen is unknown. There are no base qualities to consult, and no much larger clone falls within one base.

The immunoSEQ Assay, a bias-controlled multiplex PCR, was used to amplify TCRbeta CDR3 regions from genomic DNA. For the original study's pipeline: Nucleated cell counts per sample were estimated from amplification of reference gene primers within the assay. Sequence reads were collapsed and filtered to measure the absolute abundance of every unique TCRbeta CDR3 rearrangement. For each sample, productive Simpson clonality was calculated as the square root of Simpson's diversity index over productive rearrangements. Here the immuneACCESS table is served through TCRdb, limited to in-frame sequences with V and J called. Missing clones are a known gap in these copies; in checked studies unresolved V genes cover under half, and the rest lacks a known reason. V and J calls and clone size are given by that table; D and trimming were obtained from the DNA. Present in this sample are around 69,000 clones, roughly 80% of which were seen just once. The ten biggest clones cover approximately 1.7% of the sample.

Results and caveats for the whole study, not just this receptor: How much clinical and demographic metadata was included differed by source and by participant, and the metadata was provided uncurated.

The CDR3 runs 14 amino acids, cysteine and phenylalanine included. The only DNA kept is the CDR3, 42 bases in frame from the first base. V and J are trimmed by 6 bases and 5 bases, and the gene matches miss 7 bases of the junction. The germline V gene specifies KGHDR as CDR1 and SFDVKD as CDR2. The sequence was collected from a woman aged 60-75 years with acute or convalescent COVID-19. The sample was peripheral blood. The sequence links TRBV24-1 to TRBJ2-7; the central 9 bases match TRBD1. The CDR3 sequence is CATSRGTGSDEQYF. The sequenced DNA: TGTGCCACCAGTAGGGGGACAGGGTCCGACGAGCAGTACTTC.